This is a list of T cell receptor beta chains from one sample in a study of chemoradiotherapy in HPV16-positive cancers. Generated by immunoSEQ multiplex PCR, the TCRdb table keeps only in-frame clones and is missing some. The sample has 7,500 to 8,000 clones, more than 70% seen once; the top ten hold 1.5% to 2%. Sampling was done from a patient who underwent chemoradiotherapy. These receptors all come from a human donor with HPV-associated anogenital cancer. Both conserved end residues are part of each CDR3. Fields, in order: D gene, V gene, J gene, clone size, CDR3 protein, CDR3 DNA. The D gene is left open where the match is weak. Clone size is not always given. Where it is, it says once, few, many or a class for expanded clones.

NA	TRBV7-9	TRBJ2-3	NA	CASSSHLPVTDTQYF	TGTGCCAGCAGCTCCCACCTTCCCGTGACAGATACGCAGTATTTT
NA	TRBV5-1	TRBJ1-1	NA	CASSSRAFNTEAFF	TGCGCCAGCAGCTCCCGGGCCTTCAACACTGAAGCTTTCTTT
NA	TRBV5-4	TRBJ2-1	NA	CASSLDPGNYNEQFF	TGTGCCAGCAGCTTGGATCCAGGGAACTACAATGAGCAGTTCTTC
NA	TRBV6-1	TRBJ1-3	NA	CASSEGHKSSGNTIYF	TGTGCCAGCAGTGAGGGGCACAAGAGCTCTGGAAACACCATATATTTT
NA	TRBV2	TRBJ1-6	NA	CASSEVREKNSPLHF	TGTGCCAGCAGTGAAGTGCGGGAGAAAAATTCACCCCTCCACTTT
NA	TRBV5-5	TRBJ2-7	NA	CASGPRVSYEQYF	TGTGCCAGCGGCCCCAGGGTTTCCTACGAGCAGTACTTC
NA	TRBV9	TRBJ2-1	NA	CASSVTGTGKINEQFF	TGTGCCAGCAGCGTAACCGGGACTGGAAAGATCAATGAGCAGTTCTTC
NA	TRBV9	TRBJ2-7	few	CASSPHPTREQYF	TGTGCCAGCAGCCCCCATCCTACTAGGGAGCAGTACTTC
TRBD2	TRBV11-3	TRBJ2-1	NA	CASSLGTSGGEQFF	TGTGCCAGCAGCTTAGGGACTAGCGGGGGCGAGCAGTTCTTC
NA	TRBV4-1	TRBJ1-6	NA	CASSQDRGAYSPLHF	TGCGCCAGCAGCCAAGACCGGGGGGCGTATTCACCCCTCCACTTT
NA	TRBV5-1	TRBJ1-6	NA	CASTSDPGYNSPLHF	TGCGCCAGCACCTCAGACCCGGGGTATAATTCACCCCTCCACTTT
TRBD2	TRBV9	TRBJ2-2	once	CASSGRRLAGAAGELFF	TGTGCCAGCAGCGGTAGGAGGCTAGCGGGAGCGGCCGGGGAGCTGTTTTTT
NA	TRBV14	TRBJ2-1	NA	CASSQEIWEVGGEQFF	TGTGCCAGCAGCCAAGAAATTTGGGAAGTAGGTGGTGAGCAGTTCTTC
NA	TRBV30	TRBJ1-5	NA	CAWSVLGGLSNQPQHF	TGTGCCTGGAGTGTTTTGGGAGGGCTTAGCAATCAGCCCCAGCATTTT
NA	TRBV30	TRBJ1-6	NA	CASHRGFNSPLHF	TGCGCCTCCCACCGGGGGTTTAATTCACCCCTCCACTTT
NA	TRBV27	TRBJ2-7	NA	CASSRELTGQVYEQYF	TGTGCCAGCAGCCGGGAGTTAACAGGGCAGGTCTACGAGCAGTACTTC
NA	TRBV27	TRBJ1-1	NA	CANTSTQIEAFF	TGTGCCAACACGTCTACCCAAATTGAAGCTTTCTTT
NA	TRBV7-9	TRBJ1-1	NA	CASSPDGPEAFF	TGTGCCAGCAGCCCCGACGGCCCTGAAGCTTTCTTT
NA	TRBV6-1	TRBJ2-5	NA	CASSHGRSGGETQYF	TGTGCCAGCAGTCACGGACGTTCCGGGGGAGAGACCCAGTACTTC
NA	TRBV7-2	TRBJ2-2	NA	CASSLVSGELFF	TGTGCCAGCAGCTTAGTGAGCGGGGAGCTGTTTTTT
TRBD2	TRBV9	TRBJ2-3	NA	CASSVRAGATDTQYF	TGTGCCAGCAGCGTTAGAGCGGGAGCTACAGATACGCAGTATTTT
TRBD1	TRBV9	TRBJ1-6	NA	CASSDGVKGQANTPLHF	TGTGCCAGCAGTGATGGTGTAAAGGGACAGGCCAATACACCCCTCCACTTT